One sample yielded the 17 T cell receptor beta chains listed below, sequenced in a study of response to subunit inactivated influenza vaccine. One entry per CDR3 protein results from TCRdb running MiXCR on the RT-PCR reads. The sample contains around 580,000 distinct CDR3 sequences, about 14% of which appear only once. Sequences were derived from PBMCs from blood, sampled about 12 days after vaccination. The receptors come from a man aged 45-65 years who received an inactivated influenza vaccine.

In its sample, this clonotype was seen a few times. The gene calls are TRBV7-2 and TRBJ2-1, with D possibly being TRBD1 (6 bases). This CDR3 is built from 13 residues. V was shortened by 6 bases and J by 11 bases, with 17 bases between the two germline ends. CDR1 is SGHTA and CDR2 is FQGNSA in the germline V gene. The CDR3, as DNA: TGTGCCAGCAGAGGGGGAACGGAAACCAAGCAGTTCTTC. Its translation is CASRGGTETKQFF.

This chain connects TRBV24-1 to TRBJ2-1; 12 positions match TRBD2. CDR1 is KGHDR and CDR2 is SFDVKD in the germline V gene. The CDR3 has 14 amino acids. With 12 bases clipped from V and 6 bases from J, the junction kept 8 bases outside the gene matches. CDR3 in DNA: TGTGCCTCCGGAAAGACTAGCGGGAGCAATGAGCAGTTCTTC. Translation: CASGKTSGSNEQFF.

This sequence joins TRBV20-1 and TRBJ2-5; D is unresolved. Germline-derived CDR1 and CDR2 are DFQATT and SNEGSKA (reference sequence). Trimming left V 4 bases short and J 1 base short, with 7 bases between. The CDR3 loop spans 12 amino acids. The CDR3 DNA is TGCAGTGCTATTGCGGCCCAAGAGACCCAGTACTTC. Translated: CSAIAAQETQYF.

This clonotype has only one observation. CDR3 amino acids: CASSPGASGVTDTQYF. CDR3 in DNA: TGTGCCAGCAGCCCTGGGGCTAGCGGGGTGACAGATACGCAGTATTTT. The chain couples TRBV9 to TRBJ2-3, with 9 bases aligning to TRBD2. CDR1 SGDLS and CDR2 YYNGEE come from the germline V gene. The length of the CDR3 is 16 residues. V was pared by 4 bases and J by 3 bases, with 9 bases of the junction left unmatched.

The chain links TRBV20-1 to TRBJ2-1; D perhaps matches TRBD2 (5 bases). The V gene lost 5 bases and the J gene lost 0 bases, with 17 bases spanning the gap. The CDR3 extends over 16 amino acids. Germline V lookup: CDR1 DFQATT, CDR2 SNEGSKA (reference sequence). The CDR3 loop is CSALGWTGSSYNEQFF. CDR3 DNA sequence: TGCAGTGCTCTGGGTTGGACTGGGAGCTCCTACAATGAGCAGTTCTTC.

The chain couples TRBV3-1 to TRBJ2-3; D may be TRBD2 (6 bases). The V end lost 5 bases, the J end lost 5 bases, and 17 bases lay between the germline ends. Germline CDR1 is LGHDT and CDR2 is YNNKEL (reference sequence). The CDR3 contains 15 residues. CDR3 sequence: CASSGRRIGEDTQYF. In DNA, the CDR3 is TGTGCCAGCAGCGGGAGGCGCATTGGTGAAGATACGCAGTATTTT.

Many counts were recorded for this clonotype. This chain uses TRBV6-1 with TRBJ2-3; D gene unclear. Germline V gene lookup returns CDR1 MNHNS and CDR2 SASEGT. This CDR3 is 12 amino acids long. V lost 6 bases and J 1 base, leaving 5 bases between the germline ends. In DNA, the CDR3 is TGTGCCAGCAGGAGAGGCACAGATACGCAGTATTTT. It yields the protein CASRRGTDTQYF.

The V call is TRBV6-1, the J call TRBJ1-3; D is perhaps TRBD1 (5 bases). This CDR3 region has 14 residues. CDR1 is MNHNS, CDR2 SASEGT, per germline. Trimming stripped 7 bases from V and 4 bases from J, with 14 bases between. CDR3 nucleotides: TGTGCCAGCACCCTAACGGGACTGGGAAACACCATATATTTT. Residues: CASTLTGLGNTIYF.

V usage is TRBV3-1 and J usage is TRBJ1-5; D is possibly TRBD1 (6 bases). The ends were cut back, 3 bases at V and 0 bases at J, with 12 bases in the middle. Germline CDR1 and CDR2: LGHDT and YNNKEL (reference sequence). CDR3 size: 16 residues. CDR3 in amino acids: CASSQAGHYSNQPQHF. The CDR3 nucleotides are TGTGCCAGCAGCCAGGCGGGACATTATAGCAATCAGCCCCAGCATTTT.

V gene TRBV11-2 combines with J gene TRBJ2-1, with D perhaps matching TRBD2 (5 bases). V was cut by 0 bases and J by 3 bases, with 12 bases left in between. Germline CDR1 is SGHAT and CDR2 is FQNNGV. CDR3 length: 16 residues. CDR3 sequence: CASSLDLPSYYNEQFF. The CDR3 DNA is TGTGCCAGCAGCTTAGATCTTCCTAGCTACTACAATGAGCAGTTCTTC.

The rearrangement links TRBV5-1 to TRBJ2-1; 10 bases match TRBD2. The germline V gene has CDR1 SGHRS and CDR2 YFSETQ. The CDR3 is 15 amino acids. J gave up 5 bases and V 4 bases, and 6 bases lay outside the gene matches. The CDR3 protein is CASSRSGRVNNEQFF. In nucleotides, the CDR3 is TGCGCCAGCAGCCGGAGCGGGAGGGTCAACAATGAGCAGTTCTTC.

The CDR3 DNA sequence: TGTGCCAGCAGCCCTCGAGGGGGGTCGGCCGGGGAGCTGTTTTTT. Its protein is CASSPRGGSAGELFF. V gene TRBV28 combines with J gene TRBJ2-2, with D possibly called TRBD1 or TRBD2 (6 bases each). The length of the CDR3 is 15 residues. Germline loops: CDR1 MDHEN, CDR2 SYDVKM. V lost 6 bases, J lost 6 bases, and 17 bases lay in between.

The V and J genes are TRBV4-3 and TRBJ2-3, with 9 bases identical to TRBD2. Germline V gene sequence: CDR1 LGHNA, CDR2 YSLEER. V lost 0 bases and J lost 2; bases outside the gene matches: 9. The CDR3 runs to 18 residues. The CDR3 sequence is CASSQEVVAGDPTDTQYF. CDR3 nucleotide sequence: TGCGCCAGCAGCCAAGAGGTGGTAGCGGGAGACCCCACAGATACGCAGTATTTT.

This clonotype was counted between two and nine times. The rearrangement links TRBV10-3 to TRBJ1-1; the D is unclear. V dropped 5 bases and J dropped 1 base, with 8 bases sitting between them. Germline-derived CDR1 and CDR2 are ENHRY and SYGVKD. The CDR3 length is 13 residues. The CDR3 region has the DNA TGTGCCATCAGTAACAGTGCGAACACTGAAGCTTTCTTT. As protein: CAISNSANTEAFF.

This clonotype occurred a few times. The rearrangement joins TRBV15 to TRBJ2-1; D is unclear. Germline lookup yields CDR1 LNHNV and CDR2 YYDKDF (reference sequence). The V end lost 5 bases, the J end lost 7 bases, and 12 bases lay between the germline ends. The CDR3 is made up of 13 amino acids. The CDR3 protein is CATSAQQLNEQFF. Here the CDR3 DNA reads TGTGCCACCAGCGCCCAGCAACTAAATGAGCAGTTCTTC.

This chain joins TRBV12-3 or TRBV12-4 and TRBJ1-2; D is unclear. The CDR3 contains 12 residues. Trimming took off 6 bases at V and 5 bases at J, with 10 bases between the two ends. The CDR3: CASRPDGYGYTF. CDR3 DNA sequence: TGTGCCAGCAGACCCGACGGGTATGGCTACACCTTC.

In this sample, this clonotype turned up a few times. V is TRBV11-3 and J is TRBJ2-3, with TRBD2 matching over 10 bases. J lost 4 bases, V lost 2 bases, and 6 bases had no gene match. Germline V gene lookup returns CDR1 SGHNT and CDR2 YENEEA. There are 16 residues in the CDR3. The CDR3 region is CASSLRASGGSDTQYF. In DNA, the CDR3 is TGTGCCAGCAGCTTACGTGCTAGCGGGGGCTCAGATACGCAGTATTTT. Full variable domain (missing parts from reference TRBV11-3 and TRBJ2-3): EAGVVQSPRYKIIEKKQPVAFWCNPISGHNTLYWYLQNLGQGPELLIRYENEEAVDDSQLPKDRFSAERLKGVDSTLKIQPAELGDSAVYLCASSLRASGGSDTQYFGPGTRLTVL.